This T cell receptor beta chain came from a study of cytotoxic CD8 clonotypes in ibrutinib-treated CLL. Profiling relied on immunoSEQ multiplex PCR, and the TCRdb table lists in-frame clones only, not all of them. Altogether tens of thousands of clones are present, less than 95% being singletons, with the ten largest covering under 4%. Sample: PBMCs, taken after 12 months of ibrutinib treatment. This TCR came from a human donor with chronic lymphocytic leukemia.

The CDR3 DNA reads as TGCGCCAGCAGCTTGGCCGGGACAGGGCTAAACAATGAGCAGTTCTTC. Its protein product is CASSLAGTGLNNEQFF. The J gene is TRBJ2-1, the V gene TRBV5-1, with 9 bases matching TRBD1. This CDR3 comprises 16 residues. CDR1 is SGHRS, CDR2 YFSETQ, per germline. V shed 0 bases, J shed 5 bases, and the junction held 6 bases outside the gene matches.